What follows are 21 T cell receptor beta chains derived from one specimen sequenced in a study of T cell changes during pregnancy in multiple sclerosis. Using immunoSEQ multiplex PCR, the repertoire was profiled, and TCRdb retains in-frame clones only, with some absent. The table shows some 60,000 clones, with around 90% occurring only once. The sample here was CD4+ T cells from peripheral blood mononuclear cells, taken in the first trimester of pregnancy. The receptors derive from a female donor with multiple sclerosis, enrolled in a pregnancy study.

The chain employs TRBV6-6 and TRBJ2-2; TRBD1 matches 9 bases. The trim removed 6 bases at V and 3 bases at J, leaving 5 bases unmatched. The CDR3 extends over 15 amino acids. CDR1 and CDR2 (germline): MNHNY, SVGAGI (reference sequence). The CDR3, as DNA: TGTGCCAGCAGAGGGACAGGGTTTGACACCGGGGAGCTGTTTTTT. It is translated as CASRGTGFDTGELFF.

The rearrangement links TRBV7-3 to TRBJ2-3; 13 bases align to TRBD2. The CDR3 consists of 14 residues. The V and J ends lost 8 bases and 4 bases, in that order; junction bases with no gene match: 3. From germline, CDR1 is SGHTA and CDR2 FQGTGA. The CDR3 loop reads CASGLAGVADTQYF. CDR3 DNA sequence: TGTGCCAGCGGACTAGCGGGGGTGGCAGATACGCAGTATTTT.

The count of this clone is one. The V and J genes are TRBV10-1 and TRBJ1-3, with D tentatively TRBD1 (6 bases). The CDR3 has 10 amino acids. Between the trimmed V and J ends, which lost 9 bases and 8 bases, there was a span of 8 bases. The germline V gene encodes CDR1 WNHNN and CDR2 SYGVQD (reference sequence). This CDR3 reads CARKGDTIYF. The CDR3 coding sequence is TGCGCCAGAAAGGGGGACACCATATATTTT.

The CDR3 sequence is CASSRNRQGIGAETQYF. The CDR3 DNA is TGTGCCAGCAGCCGGAACCGACAGGGGATAGGGGCAGAGACCCAGTACTTC. The rearrangement links TRBV7-2 to TRBJ2-5; 8 bases are a match to TRBD1. Germline V gene sequence: CDR1 SGHTA, CDR2 FQGNSA. V lost 5 bases, J lost 4 bases, and 15 bases stayed unmatched. This CDR3 has 17 residues.

Here the CDR3 reads CASSEIIVLNTEAFF. CDR3 coding DNA: TGTGCCAGCAGTGAGATCATAGTGCTGAACACTGAAGCTTTCTTT. The chain uses TRBV7-2 and TRBJ1-1, with unresolved D. In germline, CDR1 is SGHTA, CDR2 FQGNSA. The CDR3 is made up of 15 amino acids. The germline V and J ends were trimmed by 6 bases and 0 bases, with 14 bases remaining between them.

The V call is TRBV10-2, the J call TRBJ2-7; possibly TRBD2 for D (7 bases). The CDR3 runs to 16 residues. The ends were cut back, 3 bases at V and 2 bases at J, with 17 bases in the middle. Germline assignment: CDR1 WSHSY and CDR2 SAAADI. The CDR3 bases are TGCGCCAGCAGTGAAGGGGGGGGGCTTGTTACCTACGAGCAGTACTTC. It specifies CASSEGGGLVTYEQYF.

This chain links TRBV5-8 with TRBJ1-1; no clear D gene. V was shortened by 1 base and J by 1 base, with 8 bases between the two germline ends. Germline-derived CDR1 and CDR2 are SGHTS and YDEGEE. This CDR3 is built from 14 residues. The DNA of the CDR3 is TGTGCCAGCAGCTTGTGGCGGCAGAACACTGAAGCTTTCTTT. The encoded protein is CASSLWRQNTEAFF. The whole variable domain, filled in from reference TRBV5-8 and TRBJ1-1, reads EAGVTQSPTHLIKTRGQQATLRCSPISGHTSVYWYQQALGLGLQFLLWYDEGEERNRGNFPPRFSGRQFPNYSSELNVNALELEDSALYLCASSLWRQNTEAFFGQGTRLTVV.

The chain links TRBV19 to TRBJ2-7, with TRBD1 matching 7 bases. Germline-derived CDR1 and CDR2 are LNHDA and SQIVND (reference sequence). The V segment lost 1 base and the J segment 0 bases; nucleotides outside the gene matches: 3. CDR3 length: 15 residues. In DNA, the CDR3 is TGTGCCAGTAGTATAGCCCAGGGGGTCTCCTACGAGCAGTACTTC. As protein: CASSIAQGVSYEQYF.

The chain joins TRBV19 to TRBJ2-5, with D perhaps TRBD1 (5 bases). Germline V gene lookup returns CDR1 LNHDA and CDR2 SQIVND (reference sequence). V was trimmed by 4 bases and J by 4 bases, leaving 19 bases between them. The CDR3 loop spans 16 amino acids. CDR3: CASSTDSGYRLETQYF. The CDR3 nucleotides read TGTGCCAGTAGTACAGACTCAGGGTACCGGCTAGAGACCCAGTACTTC.

The rearrangement joins TRBV4-3 to TRBJ1-2, with TRBD1 matching 7 bases. The trim removed 4 bases at V and 3 bases at J, leaving 8 bases unmatched. There are 15 residues in the CDR3. Germline V gives CDR1 LGHNA, CDR2 YSLEER. DNA for the CDR3: TGCGCCAGCAGCCTTTACAGGGGACTCGACTATGGCTACACCTTC. It codes for CASSLYRGLDYGYTF.

The V call is TRBV28, the J call TRBJ1-1, with TRBD1 identical over 7 bases. The germline gives CDR1 MDHEN, CDR2 SYDVKM. With 8 bases clipped from V and 0 bases from J, the junction kept 6 bases outside the gene matches. The CDR3 totals 14 residues. In DNA form, the CDR3 reads TGTGCCAGCCACGAGGGACAGATGAACACTGAAGCTTTCTTT. Amino acid sequence: CASHEGQMNTEAFF. The full variable domain, in which reference TRBV28 and TRBJ1-1 provide the parts outside the CDR3, is DVKVTQSSRYLVKRTGEKVFLECVQDMDHENMFWYRQDPGLGLRLIYFSYDVKMKEKGDIPEGYSVSREKKERFSLILESASTNQTSMYLCASHEGQMNTEAFFGQGTRLTVV.

V is TRBV6-5 and J is TRBJ1-2, with 7 bases aligning to TRBD1. This CDR3 is built from 13 residues. The germline CDR1 and CDR2 sequences are MNHEY and SVGAGI. J gave up 6 bases and V 5 bases, and 6 bases lay outside the gene matches. The DNA of the CDR3 is TGTGCCAGCAGTCTCCGGGACAGCAATGGCTACACCTTC. Its translation: CASSLRDSNGYTF.

The CDR3 DNA follows: TGTGCCAGCAGTAGACAGGGTCGCTATGGCTACACCTTC. Protein: CASSRQGRYGYTF. The chain joins TRBV6-5 to TRBJ1-2; 7 bases are shared with TRBD1. The V gene's germline CDR1 is MNHEY and CDR2 SVGAGI. V gave up 5 bases and J gave up 4 bases; unmatched junction bases: 4. This CDR3 spans 13 amino acids.

This sequence joins TRBV5-1 and TRBJ1-2, with 8 bases aligning to TRBD1. The CDR3 contains 15 residues. Germline V gene data show CDR1 as SGHRS and CDR2 as YFSETQ. V trimming: 7 bases; J trimming: 7 bases; junction bases outside the gene matches: 15. The CDR3 region is CASAPQGQGSGGYTF. CDR3 DNA: TGCGCCAGCGCGCCACAAGGACAGGGTTCGGGTGGCTACACCTTC.

DNA for the CDR3: TGTGCCAGCAGTCAGGGGCGGGTACGGTCCTACAATGAGCAGTTCTTC. It translates to CASSQGRVRSYNEQFF. This chain links TRBV27 with TRBJ2-1; D perhaps matches TRBD1 (6 bases). V gave up 5 bases and J gave up 1 base, with 15 bases separating them. Per germline, CDR1 MNHEY and CDR2 SMNVEV (reference sequence). The CDR3 covers 16 residues.

This clone has just a few counts. J is TRBJ1-1 and V is TRBV18, with D tentatively TRBD1 (5 bases). V was trimmed by 8 bases and J by 2 bases, leaving 12 bases between them. Germline CDR1 KGHSH, CDR2 LQKENI. The CDR3 spans 13 residues. The CDR3 DNA follows: TGTGCCAGCGTTAAACAGGAAAACACTGAAGCTTTCTTT. It specifies CASVKQENTEAFF.

The CDR3 sequence: CASSYWPGELFF. The CDR3 bases are TGTGCCAGCAGTTATTGGCCGGGGGAGCTGTTTTTT. The chain employs TRBV6-5 and TRBJ2-2; D not certain. Trimming pared 3 bases from V and 8 bases from J, leaving 7 bases between. The CDR3 contains 12 residues. CDR1 MNHEY and CDR2 SVGAGI come from the germline V gene.

The CDR3 here is CASGGQPNTEAFF. CDR3 coding DNA: TGTGCCAGCGGGGGACAGCCTAACACTGAAGCTTTCTTT. The chain combines TRBV7-2 with TRBJ1-1; 7 nucleotides line up with TRBD1. With 8 bases clipped from V and 2 bases from J, the junction kept 5 bases outside the gene matches. This CDR3 comprises 13 residues. Germline loops: CDR1 SGHTA, CDR2 FQGNSA.

This chain joins TRBV9 and TRBJ1-6, with D tentatively TRBD1 (6 bases). CDR3 length: 16 amino acids. Trimming removed 4 bases from V and 6 bases from J, with 17 bases in between. The V gene's germline CDR1 is SGDLS and CDR2 YYNGEE. CDR3 sequence: CASSLNSGAGNSPLHF. The CDR3 region has the DNA TGTGCCAGCAGCTTAAATTCAGGGGCGGGTAATTCACCCCTCCACTTT.

This clone has a single count. This chain connects TRBV5-6 to TRBJ2-7; tentative D call: TRBD1 (5 bases). Germline CDR1 reads SGHDT; CDR2 reads YYEEEE. V was shortened by 0 bases and J by 4 bases, with 8 bases between the two germline ends. The CDR3 is 13 residues long. The CDR3 loop reads CASSLAQGYEQYF. CDR3 in DNA: TGTGCCAGCAGCTTGGCCCAGGGATACGAGCAGTACTTC.

The rearrangement joins TRBV5-3 to TRBJ2-7; the match to TRBD1 covers 7 bases. TRBV5-3 is assigned to the ORF class and has an uncertain function. V lost 4 bases and J lost 1; bases outside the gene matches: 5. CDR3 length equals 14 residues. The CDR3 DNA is TGTGCCAGAAGCATTTGGACAGGTTCCTACGAGCAGTACTTC. Translation: CARSIWTGSYEQYF.